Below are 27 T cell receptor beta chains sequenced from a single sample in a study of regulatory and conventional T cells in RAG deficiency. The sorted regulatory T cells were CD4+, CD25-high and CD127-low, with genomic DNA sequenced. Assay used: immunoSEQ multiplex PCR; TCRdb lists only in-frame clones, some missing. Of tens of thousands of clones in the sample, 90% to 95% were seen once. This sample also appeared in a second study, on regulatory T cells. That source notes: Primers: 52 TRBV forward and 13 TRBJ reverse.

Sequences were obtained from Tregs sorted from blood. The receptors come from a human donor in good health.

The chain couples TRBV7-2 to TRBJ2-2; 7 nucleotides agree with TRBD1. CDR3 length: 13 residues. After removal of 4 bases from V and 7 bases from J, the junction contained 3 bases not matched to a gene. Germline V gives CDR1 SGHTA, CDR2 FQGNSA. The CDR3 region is CASSYRGFGELFF. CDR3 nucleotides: TGTGCCAGCAGCTACAGGGGATTCGGGGAGCTGTTTTTT.

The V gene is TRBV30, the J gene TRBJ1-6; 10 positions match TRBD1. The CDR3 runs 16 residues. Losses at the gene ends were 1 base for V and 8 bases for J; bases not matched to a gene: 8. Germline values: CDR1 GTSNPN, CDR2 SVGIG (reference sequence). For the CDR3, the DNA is TGTGCCTGGAGTGACCCCCCGGGACAGGGGTATTCACCCCTCCACTTT. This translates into CAWSDPPGQGYSPLHF.

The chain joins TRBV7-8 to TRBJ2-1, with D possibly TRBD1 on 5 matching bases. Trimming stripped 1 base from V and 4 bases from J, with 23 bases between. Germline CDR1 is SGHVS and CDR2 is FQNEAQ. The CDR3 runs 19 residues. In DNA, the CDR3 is TGTGCCAGCAGCTTAGTGTACCCAGGCGCAGGGCCCGCGTACAATGAGCAGTTCTTC. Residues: CASSLVYPGAGPAYNEQFF.

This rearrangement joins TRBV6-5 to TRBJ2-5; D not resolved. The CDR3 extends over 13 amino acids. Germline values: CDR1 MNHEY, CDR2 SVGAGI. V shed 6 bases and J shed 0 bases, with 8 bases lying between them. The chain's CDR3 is CASREQYQETQYF. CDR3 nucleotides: TGTGCCAGCAGAGAACAGTACCAAGAGACCCAGTACTTC.

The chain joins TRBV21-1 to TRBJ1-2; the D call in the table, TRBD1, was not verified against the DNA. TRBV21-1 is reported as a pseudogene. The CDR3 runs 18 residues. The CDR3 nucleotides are TGTGCCAGCAGCAAGGAGAGGGACAGGGTCCCCTATAACTATGGCTACACCTTC. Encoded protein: CASSKERDRVPYNYGYTF.

The CDR3, as DNA: TGTGCCAGCAGCTCCGCGGGACTAGCGGGGGCTGGGAAGACCCAGTACTTC. This codes for CASSSAGLAGAGKTQYF. This rearrangement joins TRBV7-9 to TRBJ2-5; 14 bases fit TRBD2. The germline CDR1 and CDR2 sequences are SEHNR and FQNEAQ (reference sequence). The CDR3 consists of 17 residues. The V segment lost 4 bases and the J segment 6 bases; nucleotides outside the gene matches: 10.

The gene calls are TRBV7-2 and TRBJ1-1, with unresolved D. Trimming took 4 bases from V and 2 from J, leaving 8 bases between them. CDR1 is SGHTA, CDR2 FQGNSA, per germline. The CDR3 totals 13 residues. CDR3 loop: CASSSQRNTEAFF. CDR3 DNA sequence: TGTGCCAGCAGCTCTCAGCGAAACACTGAAGCTTTCTTT. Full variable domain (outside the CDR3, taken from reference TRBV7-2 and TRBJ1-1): GAGVSQSPSNKVTEKGKDVELRCDPISGHTALYWYRQSLGQGLEFLIYFQGNSAPDKSGLPSDRFSAERTGGSVSTLTIQRTQQEDSAVYLCASSSQRNTEAFFGQGTRLTVV.

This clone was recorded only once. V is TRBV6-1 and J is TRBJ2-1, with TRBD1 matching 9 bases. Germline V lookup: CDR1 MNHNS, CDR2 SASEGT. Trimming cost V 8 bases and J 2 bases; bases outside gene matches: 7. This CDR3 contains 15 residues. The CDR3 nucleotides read TGTGCCAGCTACGGCCGGGACAGGGCCTACAATGAGCAGTTCTTC. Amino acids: CASYGRDRAYNEQFF.

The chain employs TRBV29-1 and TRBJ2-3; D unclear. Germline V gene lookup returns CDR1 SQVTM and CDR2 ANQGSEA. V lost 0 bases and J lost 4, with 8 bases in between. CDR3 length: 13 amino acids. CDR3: CSVEDLGADTQYF. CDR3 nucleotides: TGCAGCGTTGAAGATCTAGGTGCAGATACGCAGTATTTT.

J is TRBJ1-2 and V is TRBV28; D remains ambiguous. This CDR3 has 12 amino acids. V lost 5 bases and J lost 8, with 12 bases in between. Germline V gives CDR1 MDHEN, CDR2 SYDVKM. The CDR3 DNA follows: TGTGCCAGCAGTACTCAACGACCGGGCTACACCTTC. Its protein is CASSTQRPGYTF.

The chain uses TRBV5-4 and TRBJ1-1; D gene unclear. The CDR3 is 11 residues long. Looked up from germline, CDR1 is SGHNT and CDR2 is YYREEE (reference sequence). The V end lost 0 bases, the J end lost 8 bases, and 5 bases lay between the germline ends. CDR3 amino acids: CASSLADEAFF. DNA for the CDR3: TGTGCCAGCAGCTTGGCCGACGAAGCTTTCTTT.

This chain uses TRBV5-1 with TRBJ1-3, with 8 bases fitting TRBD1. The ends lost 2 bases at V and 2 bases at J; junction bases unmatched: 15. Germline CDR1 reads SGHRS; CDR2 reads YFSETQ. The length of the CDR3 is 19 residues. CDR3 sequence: CASSLLPRTGLSTGNTIYF. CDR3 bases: TGCGCCAGCAGCTTATTACCTAGGACAGGGCTTTCAACTGGAAACACCATATATTTT.

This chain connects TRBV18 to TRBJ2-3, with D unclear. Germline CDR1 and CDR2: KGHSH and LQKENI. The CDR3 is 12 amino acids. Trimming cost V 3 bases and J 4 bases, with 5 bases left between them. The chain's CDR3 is CASSPGADTQYF. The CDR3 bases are TGTGCCAGCTCACCGGGTGCAGATACGCAGTATTTT.

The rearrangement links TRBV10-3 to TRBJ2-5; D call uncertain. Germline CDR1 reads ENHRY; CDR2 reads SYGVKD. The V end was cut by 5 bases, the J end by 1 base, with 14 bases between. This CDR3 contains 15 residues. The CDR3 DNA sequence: TGTGCCATCAGTTCTACCTACAACTTCCAAGAGACCCAGTACTTC. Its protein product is CAISSTYNFQETQYF.

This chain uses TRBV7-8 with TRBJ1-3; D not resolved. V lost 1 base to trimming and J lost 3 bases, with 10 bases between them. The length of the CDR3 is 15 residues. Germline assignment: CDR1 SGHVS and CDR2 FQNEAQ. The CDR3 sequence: CASSLVLMGGNTIYF. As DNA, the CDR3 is TGTGCCAGCAGCTTAGTTCTCATGGGTGGAAACACCATATATTTT. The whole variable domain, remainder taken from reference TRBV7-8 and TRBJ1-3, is GAGVSQSPRYKVAKRGQDVALRCDPISGHVSLFWYQQALGQGPEFLTYFQNEAQLDKSGLPSDRFFAERPEGSVSTLKIQRTQQEDSAVYLCASSLVLMGGNTIYFGEGSWLTVV.

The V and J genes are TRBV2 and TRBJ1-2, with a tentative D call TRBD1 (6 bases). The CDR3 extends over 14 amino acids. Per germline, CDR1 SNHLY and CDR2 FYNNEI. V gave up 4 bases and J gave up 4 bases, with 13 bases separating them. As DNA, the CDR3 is TGTGCCAGCAGTGCAGAGACAGGCGCCTATGGCTACACCTTC. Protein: CASSAETGAYGYTF. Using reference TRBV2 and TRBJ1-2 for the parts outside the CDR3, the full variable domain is EPEVTQTPSHQVTQMGQEVILRCVPISNHLYFYWYRQILGQKVEFLVSFYNNEISEKSEIFDDQFSVERPDGSNFTLKIRSTKLEDSAMYFCASSAETGAYGYTFGSGTRLTVV.

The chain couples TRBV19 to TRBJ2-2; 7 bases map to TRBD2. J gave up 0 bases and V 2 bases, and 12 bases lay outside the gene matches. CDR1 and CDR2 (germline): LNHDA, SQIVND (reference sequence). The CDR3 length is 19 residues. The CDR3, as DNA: TGTGCCAGTAGTATATCCCTTTTGGGCGGGGGAGCGAACACCGGGGAGCTGTTTTTT. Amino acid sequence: CASSISLLGGGANTGELFF.

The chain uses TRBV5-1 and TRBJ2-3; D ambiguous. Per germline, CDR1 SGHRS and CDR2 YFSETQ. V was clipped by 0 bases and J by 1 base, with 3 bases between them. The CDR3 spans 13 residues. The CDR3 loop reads CASSLGRTDTQYF. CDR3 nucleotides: TGCGCCAGCAGCTTGGGACGCACAGATACGCAGTATTTT.

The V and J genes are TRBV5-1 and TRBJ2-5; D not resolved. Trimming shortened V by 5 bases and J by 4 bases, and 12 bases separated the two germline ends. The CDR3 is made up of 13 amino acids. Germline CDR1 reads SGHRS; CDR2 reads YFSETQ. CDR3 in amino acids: CASSPAARETQYF. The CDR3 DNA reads TGCGCCAGCAGTCCCGCGGCTAGAGAGACCCAGTACTTC.

CDR3 coding DNA: TGTGCCACCAGCAGAGTGGCAGGGGGCGCAAGAGTTGGCTACACCTTC. Its protein is CATSRVAGGARVGYTF. This sequence joins TRBV15 and TRBJ1-2, with TRBD1 identical over 8 bases. The ends lost 1 base at V and 7 bases at J; junction bases unmatched: 11. This CDR3 comprises 16 residues. The germline CDR1 and CDR2 sequences are LNHNV and YYDKDF (reference sequence).

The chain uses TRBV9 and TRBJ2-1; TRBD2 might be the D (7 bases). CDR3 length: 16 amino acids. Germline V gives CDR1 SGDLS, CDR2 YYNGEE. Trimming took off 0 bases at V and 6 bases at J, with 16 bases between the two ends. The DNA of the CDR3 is TGTGCCAGCAGCGTAGGTGGGGGGGGGCCGCGCAATGAGCAGTTCTTC. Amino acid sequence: CASSVGGGGPRNEQFF.

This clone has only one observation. The CDR3 sequence is CASSESLQETQYF. The CDR3 DNA is TGCGCCAGCAGTGAGAGTCTTCAAGAGACCCAGTACTTC. The chain is built from TRBV10-1 and TRBJ2-5; D gene ambiguous. The CDR3 covers 13 residues. Germline V gene data show CDR1 as WNHNN and CDR2 as SYGVQD (reference sequence). V lost 2 bases and J 2 bases, leaving 6 bases between the germline ends.

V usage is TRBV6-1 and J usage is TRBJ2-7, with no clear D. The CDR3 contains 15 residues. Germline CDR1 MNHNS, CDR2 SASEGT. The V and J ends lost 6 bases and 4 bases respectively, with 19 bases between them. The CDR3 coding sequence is TGTGCCAGCAGATCCCCTGAGTGGATCAGGTACGAGCAGTACTTC. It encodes CASRSPEWIRYEQYF.

The CDR3 loop reads CASSGRTGAYEQYF. The CDR3 DNA is TGTGCCAGTAGTGGCCGGACAGGGGCCTACGAGCAGTACTTC. The chain links TRBV19 to TRBJ2-7, with 9 bases fitting TRBD1. The CDR3 is 14 amino acids. Germline lookup yields CDR1 LNHDA and CDR2 SQIVND (reference sequence). Unmatched junction bases numbered 4, after V lost 5 bases and J lost 2 bases. Looking up the rest from reference TRBV19 and TRBJ2-7 gives the full variable domain: DGGITQSPKYLFRKEGQNVTLSCEQNLNHDAMYWYRQDPGQGLRLIYYSQIVNDFQKGDIAEGYSVSREKKESFPLTVTSAQKNPTAFYLCASSGRTGAYEQYFGPGTRLTVT.

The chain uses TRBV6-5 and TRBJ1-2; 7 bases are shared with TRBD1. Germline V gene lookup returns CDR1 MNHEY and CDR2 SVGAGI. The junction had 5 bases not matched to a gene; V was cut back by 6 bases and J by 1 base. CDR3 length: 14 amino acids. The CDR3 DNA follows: TGTGCCAGCAGACGACACAGGGGTAACTATGGCTACACCTTC. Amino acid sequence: CASRRHRGNYGYTF.

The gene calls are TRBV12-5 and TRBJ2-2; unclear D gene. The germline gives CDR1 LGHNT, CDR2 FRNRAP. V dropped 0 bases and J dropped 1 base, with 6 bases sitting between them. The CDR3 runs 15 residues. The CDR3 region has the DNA TGTGCTAGTGGTTTGGTTCCTAGGAACACCGGGGAGCTGTTTTTT. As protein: CASGLVPRNTGELFF.

CDR3 sequence reads: CASSQDRLRYGAYEQYF. The DNA of the CDR3 is TGCGCCAGCAGCCAAGATAGGTTAAGGTACGGGGCCTACGAGCAGTACTTC. The rearrangement links TRBV4-1 to TRBJ2-7; D perhaps matches TRBD2 (5 bases). There are 17 residues in the CDR3. V was pared by 0 bases and J by 2 bases, with 17 bases between. Germline CDR1 reads MGHRA; CDR2 reads YSYEKL.